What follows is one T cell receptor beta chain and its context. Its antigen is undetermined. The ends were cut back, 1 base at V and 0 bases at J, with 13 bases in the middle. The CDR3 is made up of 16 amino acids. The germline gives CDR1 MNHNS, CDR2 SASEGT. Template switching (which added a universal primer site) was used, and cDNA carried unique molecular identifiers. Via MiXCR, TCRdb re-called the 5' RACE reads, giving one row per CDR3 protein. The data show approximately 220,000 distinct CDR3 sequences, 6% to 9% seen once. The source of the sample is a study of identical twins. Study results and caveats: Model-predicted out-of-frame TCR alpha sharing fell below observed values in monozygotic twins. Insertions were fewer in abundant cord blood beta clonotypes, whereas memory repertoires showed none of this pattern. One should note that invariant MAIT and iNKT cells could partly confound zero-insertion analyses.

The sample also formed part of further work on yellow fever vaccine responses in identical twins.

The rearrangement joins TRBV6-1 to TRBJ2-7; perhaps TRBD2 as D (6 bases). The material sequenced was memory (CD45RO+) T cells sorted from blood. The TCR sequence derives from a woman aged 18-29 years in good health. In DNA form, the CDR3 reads TGTGCCAGCAGTGAAGTTCCAGCGGGCTACTCCTACGAGCAGTACTTC. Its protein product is CASSEVPAGYSYEQYF.